The next 21 T cell receptor beta chains were all read from a single sample in a study of T-cell memory formation after mild COVID-19. Each CDR3 protein gets one entry after TCRdb re-called the 5' RACE reads with MiXCR. The table lists around 340,000 distinct CDR3 sequences, 12% to 15% of them singletons. Material for sequencing was PBMCs or a T cell subset sorted from them (not recorded which). The receptors come from a man between 18 and 35 years old who had mild COVID-19 (a few samples of this study predate the infection). Cell type and time point are not known.

This sequence joins TRBV9 and TRBJ2-3; D is perhaps TRBD1 (6 bases). The CDR3 consists of 17 residues. Germline CDR1 and CDR2: SGDLS and YYNGEE. Between the trimmed V and J ends, which lost 4 bases and 1 base, there was a span of 19 bases. CDR3 protein: CASSPRRAGAGTDTQYF. As DNA, the CDR3 is TGTGCCAGCAGCCCAAGAAGGGCAGGGGCGGGCACAGATACGCAGTATTTT.

The sample holds many counts of this clonotype. The rearrangement uses TRBV6-1 and TRBJ2-5; 8 bases line up with TRBD1. Germline trimming cut 4 bases from V and 1 base from J; bases unmatched to any gene: 5. The CDR3 has 15 residues. Germline V gene data show CDR1 as MNHNS and CDR2 as SASEGT. The CDR3 DNA sequence: TGTGCCAGCAGTGCTTACACAGGGGGCCAAGAGACCCAGTACTTC. Protein product: CASSAYTGGQETQYF.

V and J are TRBV6-2 or TRBV6-3 and TRBJ2-7; 12 nucleotides align to TRBD2. The CDR3 is made up of 16 amino acids. Per germline, CDR1 MNHEY and CDR2 SVGEGT. The junction had 9 bases not matched to a gene; V was cut back by 5 bases and J by 4 bases. CDR3 residues: CASSERGLAGPYEQYF. Here the CDR3 DNA reads TGTGCCAGCAGTGAGCGGGGACTAGCGGGCCCATACGAGCAGTACTTC.

This clonotype appeared many times. CDR3: CASSFSSVDGYTF. CDR3 DNA sequence: TGTGCCAGCAGCTTTTCTTCCGTGGATGGCTACACCTTC. This rearrangement joins TRBV7-2 to TRBJ1-2; unclear D gene. The CDR3 extends over 13 amino acids. CDR1 is SGHTA, CDR2 FQGNSA, per germline. Deletions cut 3 bases from V and 6 bases from J, with 11 bases between.

The gene calls are TRBV20-1 and TRBJ2-3, with 8 bases that match TRBD2. Germline V CDR1 and CDR2: DFQATT, SNEGSKA (reference sequence). J was trimmed by 8 bases and V by 8 bases; bases with no gene match: 18. This CDR3 spans 15 amino acids. DNA of the CDR3: TGCAGTTCCAATTTCGGGGGGGCTTACGCGAGTACGCAGTATTTT. Protein product: CSSNFGGAYASTQYF.

This chain joins TRBV6-4 and TRBJ1-6; no reliable D call. The CDR3 spans 13 residues. Trimming cost V 3 bases and J 7 bases, with 7 bases left between them. Looked up from germline, CDR1 is MRHNA and CDR2 is SNTAGT. The DNA of the CDR3 is TGTGCCAGCAGTGAAGGGTCCAATTCACCCCTCCACTTT. It codes for CASSEGSNSPLHF.

This clonotype appeared a few times. The CDR3 is CSASPGSGVNEQFF. The CDR3 coding sequence is TGCAGTGCTAGTCCGGGATCAGGGGTCAATGAGCAGTTCTTC. V gene TRBV20-1 combines with J gene TRBJ2-1, with D perhaps TRBD1 (6 bases). This CDR3 region has 14 residues. Trimming removed 3 bases at V and 6 bases at J, with 15 bases between. Germline V gene lookup returns CDR1 DFQATT and CDR2 SNEGSKA (reference sequence).

This chain joins TRBV3-1 and TRBJ2-3, with 7 positions matching TRBD2. Germline V CDR1 and CDR2: LGHDT, YNNKEL (reference sequence). The CDR3 runs 16 residues. Germline trimming cut 0 bases from V and 1 base from J; bases unmatched to any gene: 4. The CDR3 loop reads CASSQDRLAGTDTQYF. Written as DNA, the CDR3 is TGTGCCAGCAGCCAAGATAGACTAGCTGGCACAGATACGCAGTATTTT.

The J gene is TRBJ2-5, the V gene TRBV28; TRBD1 might be the D (6 bases). This CDR3 is built from 13 residues. Germline lookup yields CDR1 MDHEN and CDR2 SYDVKM. Trimming took off 8 bases at V and 5 bases at J, with 15 bases between the two ends. This CDR3 is CASDDAQGETQYF. In nucleotides, the CDR3 is TGTGCCAGCGATGATGCCCAGGGGGAGACCCAGTACTTC.

At least ten counts were recorded for this clonotype. The V call is TRBV12-3 or TRBV12-4, the J call TRBJ1-1, with TRBD1 matching 8 bases. This CDR3 has 17 amino acids. The V gene end was trimmed by 5 bases and the J gene end by 0 bases; junction bases not matched to a gene: 11. The CDR3, as DNA: TGTGCCAGCAGTACTCCGGGACAGGCCACCTTGAACACTGAAGCTTTCTTT. Its translation is CASSTPGQATLNTEAFF.

CDR3 sequence (DNA): TGCGCCAGCAGCCAAGAACAAGCAGGGGGCGGCTACGAGCAGTACTTC. This gives the protein CASSQEQAGGGYEQYF. The rearrangement joins TRBV4-3 to TRBJ2-7, with 8 bases aligning to TRBD1. Trimming at V came to 0 bases and at J to 3 bases, leaving 7 bases not matched to a gene. The CDR3 consists of 16 residues. Germline CDR1 reads LGHNA; CDR2 reads YSLEER.

This clonotype was detected ten times or more. This rearrangement joins TRBV9 to TRBJ1-1, with 9 positions matching TRBD1. Trimming took 2 bases from V and 2 from J; bases not matched to a gene: 7. This CDR3 contains 16 residues. Germline V gene sequence: CDR1 SGDLS, CDR2 YYNGEE. The CDR3 DNA follows: TGTGCCAGCAGCGTTCGGGGACAGGGTTCTAACACTGAAGCTTTCTTT. Translation gives CASSVRGQGSNTEAFF.

This clonotype was counted a few times. CDR3 residues: CASSAGGAYNEQFF. The CDR3 region has the DNA TGTGCCAGCAGCGCCGGGGGAGCCTACAATGAGCAGTTCTTC. The chain joins TRBV9 to TRBJ2-1; TRBD2 might be the D (6 bases). The ends were cut back, 3 bases at V and 2 bases at J, with 9 bases in the middle. This CDR3 spans 14 amino acids. The germline CDR1 and CDR2 sequences are SGDLS and YYNGEE. The complete variable domain, with remaining parts taken from reference TRBV9 and TRBJ2-1, reads DSGVTQTPKHLITATGQRVTLRCSPRSGDLSVYWYQQSLDQGLQFLIQYYNGEERAKGNILERFSAQQFPDLHSELNLSSLELGDSALYFCASSAGGAYNEQFFGPGTRLTVL.

The chain employs TRBV9 and TRBJ1-6; TRBD1 is a possible D gene (5 bases). This CDR3 region has 16 residues. Trimming removed 3 bases at V and 10 bases at J, with 20 bases between. Per the germline V gene, CDR1 is SGDLS and CDR2 is YYNGEE. The CDR3 sequence is CASSAATGGSGSPLHF. The CDR3 bases are TGTGCCAGCAGCGCTGCAACAGGAGGCTCAGGATCACCCCTCCACTTT.

This clonotype came up a few times. The chain combines TRBV14 with TRBJ2-5; D ambiguous. V was shortened by 0 bases and J by 7 bases, with 15 bases between the two germline ends. This CDR3 is built from 15 residues. The germline V gene has CDR1 SGHDN and CDR2 FVKESK. The CDR3 loop is CASSQDRGFRGTQYF. CDR3 in DNA: TGTGCCAGCAGCCAAGACCGTGGGTTTCGAGGGACCCAGTACTTC.

In this sample, this clonotype turned up many times. The chain has TRBV6-2 or TRBV6-3 and TRBJ2-1; 11 nucleotides line up with TRBD2. This CDR3 is built from 12 residues. Germline V lookup: CDR1 MNHEY, CDR2 SVGEGT. The V segment lost 9 bases and the J segment 10 bases; nucleotides outside the gene matches: 5. CDR3 in DNA: TGTGCCAGTAGCGGGGGGGCTTGGGAGCAGTTCTTC. Amino acid sequence: CASSGGAWEQFF.

This clonotype turned up a few times. The chain links TRBV3-1 to TRBJ2-7, with TRBD2 identical over 7 bases. The germline V gene encodes CDR1 LGHDT and CDR2 YNNKEL (reference sequence). The V and J ends lost 8 bases and 0 bases, in that order; junction bases with no gene match: 7. There are 14 residues in the CDR3. Written as DNA, the CDR3 is TGTGCCAGCCGTTCTAGCGGAAGCTCCTACGAGCAGTACTTC. This translates into CASRSSGSSYEQYF.

This clonotype was seen a few times. The chain employs TRBV7-8 and TRBJ1-5; D gene unclear. V lost 4 bases and J 5 bases, leaving 6 bases between the germline ends. The CDR3 is 12 amino acids. CDR1 is SGHVS, CDR2 FQNEAQ, per germline. CDR3 sequence reads: CASSYPYQPQHF. CDR3 nucleotides: TGTGCCAGCAGCTACCCATATCAGCCCCAGCATTTT. The full variable domain, rest sourced from reference TRBV7-8 and TRBJ1-5, is GAGVSQSPRYKVAKRGQDVALRCDPISGHVSLFWYQQALGQGPEFLTYFQNEAQLDKSGLPSDRFFAERPEGSVSTLKIQRTQQEDSAVYLCASSYPYQPQHFGDGTRLSIL.

This clonotype was detected a few times. The gene calls are TRBV29-1 and TRBJ1-5, with 10 bases identical to TRBD1. J was trimmed by 4 bases and V by 6 bases; bases with no gene match: 9. The CDR3 is 15 residues long. CDR1 and CDR2 (germline): SQVTM, ANQGSEA. As DNA, the CDR3 is TGCAGCGTAGGCTCCGGGACAGGGGAGAATCAGCCCCAGCATTTT. Translating gives CSVGSGTGENQPQHF.

This clonotype was seen only a few times. V usage is TRBV27 and J usage is TRBJ2-7, with 10 positions matching TRBD1. The CDR3 sequence is 15 residues long. The V and J ends lost 9 bases and 2 bases, in that order; junction bases with no gene match: 10. CDR1 and CDR2 from the germline V gene are MNHEY and SMNVEV (reference sequence). The CDR3 DNA is TGTGCCAGTAAAAAAACCGGGACAGGGGCCTACGAGCAGTACTTC. It yields the protein CASKKTGTGAYEQYF.

There are a few counts of this clonotype. V gene TRBV7-2 combines with J gene TRBJ2-3, with 9 bases aligning to TRBD2. V was pared by 3 bases and J by 6 bases, with 1 base of the junction left unmatched. The CDR3 is 13 amino acids. Germline V CDR1 and CDR2: SGHTA, FQGNSA. Here the CDR3 DNA reads TGTGCCAGCAGCTTCCTAGCGGGGGATACGCAGTATTTT. It translates to CASSFLAGDTQYF.